What follows are 23 T cell receptor beta chains derived from one specimen sequenced in a study of naive and memory T cell subsets. Overall study findings and caveats: Naive repertoires, especially CD8, held a few larger clonotypes, possibly memory cells re-expressing CD45RA.

Their target antigens are unknown. An equimolar mix of two oligonucleotides served as the beta constant-region primer for TRBC1 and TRBC2. Nested alpha and beta constant-region primers with the SP2 primer drove four PCR rounds on ligated cDNA. TCRdb recomputed calls from the UMI-ligation and nested PCR reads with MiXCR, one row per CDR3 protein. This sample yields approximately 140,000 distinct CDR3 sequences, of which over 20% are seen a single time; 0.11% belongs to the top ten. Sequencing input: naive CD4+ T cells from blood. These TCRs come from a human donor in good health.

This clonotype has just one count. This chain links TRBV6-5 with TRBJ2-3; TRBD2 matches at 10 bases. The CDR3 is 16 residues long. Trimming at V came to 6 bases and at J to 2 bases, leaving 8 bases not matched to a gene. The germline gives CDR1 MNHEY, CDR2 SVGAGI. The DNA of the CDR3 is TGTGCCAGCAGACGAGCGGGAGGGGGCTCCACAGATACGCAGTATTTT. Protein product: CASRRAGGGSTDTQYF.

This clonotype has a handful of counts. The rearrangement uses TRBV5-1 and TRBJ1-1; the D gene is possibly TRBD1 (6 bases). V dropped 4 bases and J dropped 5 bases, with 15 bases sitting between them. Germline values: CDR1 SGHRS, CDR2 YFSETQ. The CDR3 covers 14 residues. The CDR3 DNA is TGCGCCAGCAGCGTACAGGGCCAGGGGACTGAAGCTTTCTTT. Amino acid sequence: CASSVQGQGTEAFF.

The chain recombines TRBV6-1 with TRBJ1-5, with D unresolved. The CDR3 is 17 amino acids. Germline V gives CDR1 MNHNS, CDR2 SASEGT. With 0 bases removed from V and 4 bases from J, the gap between germline ends came to 16 bases. Here the CDR3 reads CASSEAPMTMSNQPQHF. For the CDR3, the DNA is TGTGCCAGCAGTGAAGCGCCGATGACAATGTCTAATCAGCCCCAGCATTTT.

This clonotype was observed a handful of times. The chain joins TRBV24-1 to TRBJ2-7, with D perhaps matching TRBD1 (6 bases). Trimming left V 10 bases short and J 4 bases short, with 10 bases between. This CDR3 is built from 11 residues. Germline V gene sequence: CDR1 KGHDR, CDR2 SFDVKD. Here the CDR3 DNA reads TGTGCCACTAAAGGGGGTTACGAGCAGTACTTC. This codes for CATKGGYEQYF.

This clonotype has a count of ten or more. This chain links TRBV30 with TRBJ1-2; D call uncertain. Trimming cost V 3 bases and J 6 bases, with 17 bases left between them. The V gene's germline CDR1 is GTSNPN and CDR2 SVGIG (reference sequence). The CDR3 loop spans 14 amino acids. CDR3 bases: TGTGCCTGGAGCCCCTTTGGGTCAGGAGATGGCTACACCTTC. Protein: CAWSPFGSGDGYTF.

The V and J genes are TRBV7-8 and TRBJ2-1; D remains unclear. The V gene's germline CDR1 is SGHVS and CDR2 FQNEAQ. The CDR3 contains 14 residues. Trimming cost V 1 base and J 4 bases, with 8 bases left between them. The CDR3 DNA reads as TGTGCCAGCAGCTTAGGAACCACTTACAATGAGCAGTTCTTC. The encoded protein is CASSLGTTYNEQFF.

The rearrangement joins TRBV20-1 to TRBJ1-3, with a tentative D call TRBD1 (6 bases). This CDR3 is built from 13 residues. Germline assignment: CDR1 DFQATT and CDR2 SNEGSKA (reference sequence). Trimming left V 7 bases short and J 0 bases short, with 10 bases between. This CDR3 reads CSGQVVSGNTIYF. The CDR3, as DNA: TGCAGTGGACAGGTTGTCTCTGGAAACACCATATATTTT.

The chain's CDR3 is CASSQTPLGEQFF. The CDR3 DNA sequence: TGTGCCAGCAGCCAAACCCCTCTCGGTGAGCAGTTCTTC. The V call is TRBV3-1, the J call TRBJ2-1; D gene ambiguous. Germline CDR1 reads LGHDT; CDR2 reads YNNKEL (reference sequence). This CDR3 comprises 13 residues. Trimming cost V 2 bases and J 9 bases, with 11 bases left between them.

The chain has TRBV6-2 or TRBV6-3 and TRBJ2-1; the match to TRBD2 covers 14 bases. J was trimmed by 1 base and V by 5 bases; bases with no gene match: 7. Germline V gene lookup returns CDR1 MNHEY and CDR2 SVGEGT. This CDR3 contains 18 residues. Here the CDR3 reads CASSKTSGRAWSYNEQFF. The CDR3 nucleotides read TGTGCCAGCAGTAAGACTAGCGGGAGGGCCTGGTCCTACAATGAGCAGTTCTTC.

In this sample, this clonotype turned up a few times. V usage is TRBV5-1 and J usage is TRBJ2-7; possibly TRBD1 or TRBD2 for D (5 bases each). Per the germline V gene, CDR1 is SGHRS and CDR2 is YFSETQ. The germline V and J ends were trimmed by 2 bases and 10 bases, with 10 bases remaining between them. The CDR3 runs 11 residues. CDR3 in amino acids: CASSFGGVQYF. The CDR3 bases are TGCGCCAGCAGCTTTGGGGGAGTTCAGTACTTC.

This clonotype appeared a few times. This chain uses TRBV28 with TRBJ2-1; 8 positions agree with TRBD2. In germline, CDR1 is MDHEN, CDR2 SYDVKM. V was pared by 6 bases and J by 8 bases, with 12 bases of the junction left unmatched. The CDR3 contains 15 residues. The CDR3 DNA reads TGTGCCAGCAGCCTCGAGGGACTAGTCCCACATGAGCAGTTCTTC. As protein: CASSLEGLVPHEQFF.

This clonotype was detected only a few times. Relative to the germline gene, one junction end is altered; a read error may explain this. V usage is TRBV12-3 or TRBV12-4 and J usage is TRBJ2-7, with 11 bases that match TRBD2. The CDR3 is 13 residues long. The CDR3 spells CASSLGWGLAEDF. The CDR3 DNA sequence: TGTGCCAGCAGTCTGGGATGGGGACTAGCGGAAGACTTC.

This clonotype was counted a few times. This chain joins TRBV11-2 and TRBJ2-3; the match to TRBD1 covers 9 bases. The trim removed 4 bases at V and 5 bases at J, leaving 7 bases unmatched. The CDR3 is made up of 15 amino acids. Germline V gene sequence: CDR1 SGHAT, CDR2 FQNNGV. The CDR3 loop is CASSWGTGTQDTQYF. For the CDR3, the DNA is TGTGCCAGCAGCTGGGGGACAGGGACCCAAGATACGCAGTATTTT.

V usage is TRBV28 and J usage is TRBJ1-1; D unresolved. Germline CDR1 is MDHEN and CDR2 is SYDVKM. The CDR3 covers 14 residues. Trimming cost V 8 bases and J 7 bases, with 20 bases left between them. The CDR3 sequence: CASYPAREVHEAFF. The CDR3 bases are TGTGCCAGCTACCCCGCGAGGGAAGTCCATGAAGCTTTCTTT.

The chain is built from TRBV12-3 or TRBV12-4 and TRBJ2-6; no clear D gene. This CDR3 comprises 14 residues. The V end was cut by 8 bases, the J end by 0 bases, with 8 bases between. CDR3 coding DNA: TGTGCCAGCCCGAGAGACTCTGGGGCCAACGTCCTGACTTTC. Translated, it gives CASPRDSGANVLTF.

The rearrangement joins TRBV12-3 or TRBV12-4 to TRBJ2-3; no clear D. The CDR3 contains 15 residues. Trimming removed 3 bases from V and 5 bases from J, with 15 bases in between. The CDR3 here is CASSFFGHPGDTQYF. In nucleotides, the CDR3 is TGTGCCAGCAGTTTTTTTGGGCACCCAGGAGATACGCAGTATTTT.

This clonotype occurred many times. This chain's CDR3 is CASSLGWRLGVSTDTQYF. In nucleotides, the CDR3 is TGTGCCAGCAGCTTAGGTTGGAGGCTAGGGGTTAGCACAGATACGCAGTATTTT. The chain is built from TRBV11-2 and TRBJ2-3; D is tentatively TRBD1 or TRBD2 (5 bases each). Germline V gives CDR1 SGHAT, CDR2 FQNNGV. CDR3 size: 18 residues. Trimming took off 1 base at V and 0 bases at J, with 17 bases between the two ends.

V and J are TRBV20-1 and TRBJ2-7; 8 bases align to TRBD2. Trimming at V came to 2 bases and at J to 5 bases, leaving 8 bases not matched to a gene. Germline CDR1 is DFQATT and CDR2 is SNEGSKA (reference sequence). The length of the CDR3 is 14 residues. CDR3 bases: TGCAGTGCTAGACCCAGCGGGAGATCTCACGAGCAGTACTTC. Its protein product is CSARPSGRSHEQYF.

This clonotype occurred a few times. The V call is TRBV20-1, the J call TRBJ2-3, with a possible D match to TRBD2 (5 bases). V shed 7 bases and J shed 4 bases, with 18 bases lying between them. The CDR3 is 14 residues long. Germline CDR1 is DFQATT and CDR2 is SNEGSKA (reference sequence). CDR3: CSVRSGSVPDTQYF. The CDR3 DNA reads as TGCAGTGTTCGTTCGGGGTCAGTACCAGATACGCAGTATTTT.

The J gene is TRBJ1-1, the V gene TRBV29-1; tentatively, D is TRBD1 (6 bases). Deletions cut 5 bases from V and 2 bases from J, with 12 bases between. This CDR3 is 13 amino acids long. Germline loops: CDR1 SQVTM, CDR2 ANQGSEA. CDR3 DNA sequence: TGCAGCGTTAAAACAGGGATTAACACTGAAGCTTTCTTT. It encodes CSVKTGINTEAFF. The full variable domain, in which reference TRBV29-1 and TRBJ1-1 provide the parts outside the CDR3, is SAVISQKPSRDICQRGTSLTIQCQVDSQVTMMFWYRQQPGQSLTLIATANQGSEATYESGFVIDKFPISRPNLTFSTLTVSNMSPEDSSIYLCSVKTGINTEAFFGQGTRLTVV.

This clonotype was observed a handful of times. The CDR3 sequence is CASIVVDSGRGETQYF. As DNA, the CDR3 is TGTGCCAGCATCGTCGTGGATAGCGGGAGGGGGGAGACCCAGTACTTC. This rearrangement joins TRBV7-8 to TRBJ2-5; 11 positions match TRBD2. This CDR3 region has 16 residues. V lost 7 bases, J lost 5 bases, and 12 bases stayed unmatched. Germline V CDR1 and CDR2: SGHVS, FQNEAQ.

In its sample, this clonotype was seen many times. The chain couples TRBV27 to TRBJ2-1; the match to TRBD2 covers 9 bases. This CDR3 has 14 amino acids. With V trimmed by 6 bases and J by 4 bases, 4 bases remained unmatched. Germline CDR1 MNHEY, CDR2 SMNVEV (reference sequence). This chain's CDR3 is CASRRLAAYNEQFF. CDR3 bases: TGTGCCAGCAGACGACTAGCGGCATACAATGAGCAGTTCTTC.

This clonotype was picked up a small number of times. This chain links TRBV10-3 with TRBJ2-1; 11 bases map to TRBD2. Germline values: CDR1 ENHRY, CDR2 SYGVKD. V lost 3 bases and J lost 8; bases outside the gene matches: 3. The CDR3 has 14 amino acids. This chain's CDR3 is CAISELAGVDEQFF. CDR3 DNA: TGTGCCATCAGTGAACTAGCGGGAGTGGATGAGCAGTTCTTC.